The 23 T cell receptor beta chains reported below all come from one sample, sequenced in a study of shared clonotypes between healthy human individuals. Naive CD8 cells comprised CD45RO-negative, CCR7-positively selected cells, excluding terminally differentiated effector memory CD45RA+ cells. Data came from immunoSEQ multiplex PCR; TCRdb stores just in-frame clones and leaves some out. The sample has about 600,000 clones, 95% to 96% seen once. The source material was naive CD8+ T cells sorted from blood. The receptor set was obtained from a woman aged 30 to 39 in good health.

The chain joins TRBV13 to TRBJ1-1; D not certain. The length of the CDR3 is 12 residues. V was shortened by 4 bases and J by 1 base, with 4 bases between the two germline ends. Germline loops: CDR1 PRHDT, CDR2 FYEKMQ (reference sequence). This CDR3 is CASSSQNTEAFF. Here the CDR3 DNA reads TGTGCCAGCAGCTCACAGAACACTGAAGCTTTCTTT.

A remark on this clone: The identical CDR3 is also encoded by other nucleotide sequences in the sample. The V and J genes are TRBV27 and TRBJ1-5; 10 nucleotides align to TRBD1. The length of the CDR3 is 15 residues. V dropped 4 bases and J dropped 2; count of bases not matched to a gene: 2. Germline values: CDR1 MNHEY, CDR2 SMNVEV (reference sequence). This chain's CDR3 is CASSSGTGGNQPQHF. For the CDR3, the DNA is TGTGCCAGCAGTTCAGGGACAGGGGGCAATCAGCCCCAGCATTTT.

CDR3 nucleotide sequence: TGTGCCAGTAGTGGGGACAGGGCCTCTGGGGCCAACGTCCTGACTTTC. Amino acids: CASSGDRASGANVLTF. This chain joins TRBV19 and TRBJ2-6; 9 bases line up with TRBD1. The CDR3 is 16 residues long. V was pared by 5 bases and J by 0 bases, with 2 bases of the junction left unmatched. The germline CDR1 and CDR2 sequences are LNHDA and SQIVND (reference sequence). The full variable domain, completed using reference TRBV19 and TRBJ2-6, is DGGITQSPKYLFRKEGQNVTLSCEQNLNHDAMYWYRQDPGQGLRLIYYSQIVNDFQKGDIAEGYSVSREKKESFPLTVTSAQKNPTAFYLCASSGDRASGANVLTFGAGSRLTVL.

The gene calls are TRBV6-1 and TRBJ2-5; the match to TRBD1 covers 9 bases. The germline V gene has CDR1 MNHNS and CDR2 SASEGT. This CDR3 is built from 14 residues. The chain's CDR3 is CATNLQGAQETQYF. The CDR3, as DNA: TGTGCAACCAACTTACAGGGGGCCCAAGAGACCCAGTACTTC.

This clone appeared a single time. CDR3 bases: TGTGCCAGCACCGGGCCCCGTGGGCAGTTCTTC. Translated: CASTGPRGQFF. The J gene is TRBJ2-1, the V gene TRBV2; D is unresolved. The CDR3 is 11 residues long. Germline CDR1 SNHLY, CDR2 FYNNEI. With 7 bases removed from V and 12 bases from J, the gap between germline ends came to 13 bases.

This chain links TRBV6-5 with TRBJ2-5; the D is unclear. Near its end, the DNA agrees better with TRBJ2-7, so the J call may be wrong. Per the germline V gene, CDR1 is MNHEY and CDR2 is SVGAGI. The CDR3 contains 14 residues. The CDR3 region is CASSPSSRWYEQYF. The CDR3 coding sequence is TGTGCCAGCAGCCCTAGTTCTCGGTGGTACGAGCAGTACTTC.

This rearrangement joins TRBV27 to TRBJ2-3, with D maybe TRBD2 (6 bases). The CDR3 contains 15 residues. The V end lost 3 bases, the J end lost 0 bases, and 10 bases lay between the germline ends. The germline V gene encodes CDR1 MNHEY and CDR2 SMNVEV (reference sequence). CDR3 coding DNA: TGTGCCAGCAGTTTTGGCAGCGGGAGCACAGATACGCAGTATTTT. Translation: CASSFGSGSTDTQYF.

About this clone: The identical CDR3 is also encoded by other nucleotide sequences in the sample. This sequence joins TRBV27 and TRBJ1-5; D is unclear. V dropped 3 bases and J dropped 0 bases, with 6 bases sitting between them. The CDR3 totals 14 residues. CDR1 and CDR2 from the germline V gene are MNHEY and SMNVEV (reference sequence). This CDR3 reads CASSFIGSNQPQHF. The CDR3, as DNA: TGTGCCAGCAGTTTCATCGGTAGCAATCAGCCCCAGCATTTT.

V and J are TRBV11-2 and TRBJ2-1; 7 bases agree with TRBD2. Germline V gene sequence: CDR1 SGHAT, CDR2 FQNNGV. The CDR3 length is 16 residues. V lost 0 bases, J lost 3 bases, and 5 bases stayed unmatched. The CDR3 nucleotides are TGTGCCAGCAGCTTAGACTCGCGGGGGATCTACAATGAGCAGTTCTTC. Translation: CASSLDSRGIYNEQFF.

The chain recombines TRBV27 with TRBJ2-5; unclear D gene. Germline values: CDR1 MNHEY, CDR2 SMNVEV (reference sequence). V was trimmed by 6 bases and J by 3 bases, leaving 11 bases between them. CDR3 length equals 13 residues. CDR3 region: CASRVVDEETQYF. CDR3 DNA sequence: TGTGCCAGCAGGGTAGTCGATGAAGAGACCCAGTACTTC.

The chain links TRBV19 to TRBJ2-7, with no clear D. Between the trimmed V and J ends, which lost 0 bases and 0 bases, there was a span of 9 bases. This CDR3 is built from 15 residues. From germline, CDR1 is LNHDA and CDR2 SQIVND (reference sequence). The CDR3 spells CASSIEAGPSYEQYF. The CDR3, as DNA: TGTGCCAGTAGTATAGAGGCAGGTCCCTCCTACGAGCAGTACTTC.

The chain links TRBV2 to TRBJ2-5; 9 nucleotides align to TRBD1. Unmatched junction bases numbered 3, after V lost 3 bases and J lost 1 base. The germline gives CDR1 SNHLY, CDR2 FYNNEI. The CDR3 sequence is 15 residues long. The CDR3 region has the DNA TGTGCCAGCAGTGACTGGACAGGGGTCCAAGAGACCCAGTACTTC. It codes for CASSDWTGVQETQYF.

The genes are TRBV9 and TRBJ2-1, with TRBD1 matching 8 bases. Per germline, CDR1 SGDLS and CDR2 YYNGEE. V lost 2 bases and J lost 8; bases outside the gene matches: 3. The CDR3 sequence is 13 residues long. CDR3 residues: CASSVGQVHEQFF. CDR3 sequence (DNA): TGTGCCAGCAGCGTGGGACAGGTACATGAGCAGTTCTTC.

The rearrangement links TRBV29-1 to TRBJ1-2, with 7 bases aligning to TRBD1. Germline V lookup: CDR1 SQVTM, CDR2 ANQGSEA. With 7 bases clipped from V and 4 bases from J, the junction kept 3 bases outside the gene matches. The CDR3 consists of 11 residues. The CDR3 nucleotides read TGCAGCGGCACAGGGGCCTATGGCTACACCTTC. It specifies CSGTGAYGYTF.

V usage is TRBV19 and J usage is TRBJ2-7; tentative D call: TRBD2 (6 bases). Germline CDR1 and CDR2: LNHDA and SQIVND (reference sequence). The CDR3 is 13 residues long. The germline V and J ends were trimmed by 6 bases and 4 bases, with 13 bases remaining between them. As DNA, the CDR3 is TGTGCCAGTAGCCCCGGACGGGGGTACGAGCAGTACTTC. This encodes CASSPGRGYEQYF.

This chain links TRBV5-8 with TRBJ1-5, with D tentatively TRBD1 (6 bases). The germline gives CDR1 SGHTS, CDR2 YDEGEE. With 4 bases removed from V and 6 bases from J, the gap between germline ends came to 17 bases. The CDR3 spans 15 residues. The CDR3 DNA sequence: TGTGCCAGCAGCGTAGGGACACTGGGCGCTCAGCCCCAGCATTTT. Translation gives CASSVGTLGAQPQHF.

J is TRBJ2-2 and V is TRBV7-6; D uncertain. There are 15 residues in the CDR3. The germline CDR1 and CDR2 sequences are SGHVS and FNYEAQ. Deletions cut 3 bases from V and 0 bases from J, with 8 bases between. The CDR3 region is CASSFGGANTGELFF. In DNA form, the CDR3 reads TGTGCCAGCAGCTTTGGCGGAGCGAACACCGGGGAGCTGTTTTTT.

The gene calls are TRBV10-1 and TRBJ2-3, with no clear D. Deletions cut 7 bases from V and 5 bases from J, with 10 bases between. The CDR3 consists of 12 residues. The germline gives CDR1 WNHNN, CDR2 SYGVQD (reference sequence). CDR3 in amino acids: CASNDPGDTQYF. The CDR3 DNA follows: TGCGCCAGCAACGACCCGGGAGATACGCAGTATTTT.

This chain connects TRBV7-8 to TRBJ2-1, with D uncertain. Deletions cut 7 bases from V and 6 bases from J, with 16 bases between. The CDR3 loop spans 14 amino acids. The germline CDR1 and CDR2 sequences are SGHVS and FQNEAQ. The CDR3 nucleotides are TGTGCCAGCACCCCAAAGGGCCAGCTCAATGAGCAGTTCTTC. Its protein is CASTPKGQLNEQFF.

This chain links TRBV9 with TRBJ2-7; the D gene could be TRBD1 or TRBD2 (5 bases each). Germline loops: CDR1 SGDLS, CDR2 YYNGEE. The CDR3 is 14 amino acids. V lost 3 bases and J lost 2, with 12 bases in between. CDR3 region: CASSEGTGPYEQYF. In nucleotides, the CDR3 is TGTGCCAGCAGCGAGGGGACGGGACCCTACGAGCAGTACTTC.

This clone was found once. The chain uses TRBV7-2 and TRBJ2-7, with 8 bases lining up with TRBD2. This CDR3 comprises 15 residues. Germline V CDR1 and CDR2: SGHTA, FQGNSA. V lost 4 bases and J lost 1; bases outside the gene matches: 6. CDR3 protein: CASSSSGSRSYEQYF. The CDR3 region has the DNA TGTGCCAGCAGCTCTAGCGGGTCTAGGTCCTACGAGCAGTACTTC.

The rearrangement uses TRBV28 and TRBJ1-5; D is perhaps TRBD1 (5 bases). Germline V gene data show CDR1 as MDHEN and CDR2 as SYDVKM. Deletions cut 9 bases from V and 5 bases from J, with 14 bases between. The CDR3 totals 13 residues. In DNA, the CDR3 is TGTGCCAGTCTCAAGGGGAAATATCAGCCCCAGCATTTT. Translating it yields CASLKGKYQPQHF.

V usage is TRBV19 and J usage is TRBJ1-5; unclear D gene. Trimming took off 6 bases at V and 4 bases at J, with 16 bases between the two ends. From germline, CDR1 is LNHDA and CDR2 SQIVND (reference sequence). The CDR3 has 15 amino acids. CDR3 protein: CASSQWKSPNQPQHF. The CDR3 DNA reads TGTGCCAGTAGCCAATGGAAGAGCCCGAATCAGCCCCAGCATTTT.